A single sample gave rise to the 2 T cell receptor beta chains below, sequenced in a study of T cells after yellow fever vaccination. TCRdb called the 5' RACE reads again in MiXCR, with one record for every CDR3 protein. Altogether about 58,000 distinct CDR3 sequences are present, about 5.2% being singletons, with the ten largest covering roughly 31%. The specimen comprised PBMCs, either bulk or a sorted T-cell subset (CD4+, CD8+, memory, or dextramer-sorted; not recorded which), sampled on the day of the yellow fever booster vaccination. These receptors all come from a man aged 18-30 years who received the YFV17D yellow fever vaccine.

The V and J genes are TRBV13 and TRBJ1-6, with 7 bases matching TRBD1. The CDR3 runs to 16 residues. Germline V CDR1 and CDR2: PRHDT, FYEKMQ (reference sequence). V gave up 6 bases and J gave up 0 bases; unmatched junction bases: 5. Here the CDR3 reads CASRPSGGSYNSPLHF. For the CDR3, the DNA is TGTGCCAGCAGACCCTCAGGGGGCTCCTATAATTCACCCCTCCACTTT.

The table lists this clonotype with many counts. J is TRBJ2-5 and V is TRBV27; perhaps TRBD1 as D (5 bases). Deletions cut 0 bases from V and 9 bases from J, with 14 bases between. This CDR3 spans 14 amino acids. The germline V gene encodes CDR1 MNHEY and CDR2 SMNVEV (reference sequence). The CDR3 DNA is TGTGCCAGCAGTTTATCGGCCAGGGTCGCGGCCCAGTACTTC. Translating it yields CASSLSARVAAQYF.